This TCR beta chain is drawn from a study of circulating CD8 cells and anti-PD-1 response in melanoma. As for the study in general: Responders had complete or partial responses; non-responders had stable or progressive disease.

Regarding the study as a whole: Under 7% of TRB clonotypes were shared between subsets at M1. TIGIT repertoires were least diverse, DNEG repertoires most diverse. Experiments were generally run without replicates.

This CDR3 is 12 amino acids long. Germline CDR1 is LNHDA and CDR2 is SQIVND (reference sequence). The V and J ends lost 3 bases and 8 bases respectively, with 10 bases between them. Four subsets defined by PD-1 and/or TIGIT were sorted from live CD3+CD8+TCRalphabeta+ cells. TCR libraries were prepared from approximately 15 ng of total RNA with the QIAseq Immune Repertoire TCR panel. In TCRdb, the reads were re-called with MiXCR into one record per CDR3 protein. The sample carries 450 to 600 distinct CDR3 sequences, around 9% recorded once. Relative to its sample, this clonotype is large. The antigen is undetermined.

The sample here was CD8+ T cells from PBMCs, taken at baseline or after one month of anti-PD-1 therapy (not recorded which). The chain uses TRBV19 and TRBJ1-1; D possibly corresponds to TRBD1 (5 bases). The receptor was derived from a human donor with melanoma. Here the CDR3 DNA reads TGTGCCAGTAGTATCGACAGTCCCGAAGCTTTCTTT. It translates to CASSIDSPEAFF.